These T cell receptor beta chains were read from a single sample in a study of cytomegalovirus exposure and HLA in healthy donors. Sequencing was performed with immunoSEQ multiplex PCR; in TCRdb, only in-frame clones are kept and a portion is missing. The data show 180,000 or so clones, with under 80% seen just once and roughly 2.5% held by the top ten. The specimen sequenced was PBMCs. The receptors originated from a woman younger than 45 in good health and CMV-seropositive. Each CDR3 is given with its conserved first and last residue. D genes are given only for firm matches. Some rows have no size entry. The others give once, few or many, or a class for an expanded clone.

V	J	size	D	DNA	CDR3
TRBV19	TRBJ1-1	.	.	TGTGCCAGTAGAGAGATGAGAAACTTGAACACTGAAGCTTTCTTT	CASREMRNLNTEAFF
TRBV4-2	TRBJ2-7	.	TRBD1	TGTGCCAGCAGCCAAGATCAGGACAGGTCCTTCTACGAGCAGTACTTC	CASSQDQDRSFYEQYF
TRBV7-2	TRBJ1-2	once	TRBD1	TGTGCCAGCAGCTCCACAGGGGCTAGGGGCTACACCTTC	CASSSTGARGYTF
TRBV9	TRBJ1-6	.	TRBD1	TGTGCCAGCATCCTCCCTTTCCTGGGGACAGATAATTCACCCCTCCACTTT	CASILPFLGTDNSPLHF
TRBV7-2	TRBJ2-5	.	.	TGTGCCAGCAAGGACTCAGGAAAGACCCAGTACTTC	CASKDSGKTQYF
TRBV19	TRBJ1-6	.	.	TGTGCCAGTAGTACTCCACAGGGAACACGGAGTAATTCACCCCTCCACTTT	CASSTPQGTRSNSPLHF
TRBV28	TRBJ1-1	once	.	TGTGCCAGCAGCCCGAGAATCTCTGAAGCTTTCTTT	CASSPRISEAFF
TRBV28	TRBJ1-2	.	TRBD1	TGTGCCAGCATCTCAGGGGGGACCGGCCTTTATGGCTACACCTTC	CASISGGTGLYGYTF
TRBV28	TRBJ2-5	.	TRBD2	TGTGCCAGCAGTTATCCCCAGTTTAGCGGGGGAGACCAAGAGACCCAGTACTTC	CASSYPQFSGGDQETQYF
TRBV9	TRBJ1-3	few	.	TGTGCCAGCAGCGTAGGATCGGGGACACCCTCGGGAAACACCATATATTTT	CASSVGSGTPSGNTIYF
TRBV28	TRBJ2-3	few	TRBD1	TGTGCCAGCAGTTTTCTGGACAGGGGCACAGATACGCAGTATTTT	CASSFLDRGTDTQYF
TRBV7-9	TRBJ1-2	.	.	TGTGCCAGCAGCTCACGACTAGGGACCAACTTCAACTATGGCTACACCTTC	CASSSRLGTNFNYGYTF
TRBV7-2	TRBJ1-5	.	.	TGTGCCAGCACCTGGACAGTTAGCAATCAGCCCCAGCATTTT	CASTWTVSNQPQHF
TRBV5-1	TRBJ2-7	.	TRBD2	TGCGCCAGCAGCCGAACCTTACCGGGACTAGCGGGCGAGCAGTACTTC	CASSRTLPGLAGEQYF
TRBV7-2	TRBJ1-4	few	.	TGTGCCAGCAGCTTAGGAGGGCGGGATGAAAAACTGTTTTTT	CASSLGGRDEKLFF
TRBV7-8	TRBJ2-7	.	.	TGTGCCAGCAGCTTAGTCCCGGGGGAGCAGTACTTC	CASSLVPGEQYF
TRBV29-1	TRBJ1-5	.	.	TGCAGCGTTGTTTTGGAGGACCTCGGGCAGCCCCAGCATTTT	CSVVLEDLGQPQHF
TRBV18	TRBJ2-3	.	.	TGTGCCAGCTCACCGGGGCAGCACACAGATACGCAGTATTTT	CASSPGQHTDTQYF
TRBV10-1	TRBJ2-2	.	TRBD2	TGCGCCAGCAGCCCGGGACTAGCGCTCGGGGAGCTGTTTTTT	CASSPGLALGELFF
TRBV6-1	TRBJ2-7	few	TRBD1	TGTGCCAGCAGAAGACAGGGAAGCGAGCAGTACTTC	CASRRQGSEQYF
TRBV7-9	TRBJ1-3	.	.	TGTGCCAGCAGCTCCCCGGCGGGTCAGGCCAACTCTGGAAACACCATATATTTT	CASSSPAGQANSGNTIYF
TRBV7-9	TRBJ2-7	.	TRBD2	TGTGCCAGCAGCTTTTGGAAAGCGGGGGGAGCCCCCGAGCAGTACTTC	CASSFWKAGGAPEQYF